This record looks at one T cell receptor (beta chain) sequence and its context. This entry is derived from a study of T cells expressing NK-cell markers. TCRdb reanalyzed the 5' RACE reads and collapses them to one entry per CDR3 protein, without DNA. This repertoire includes roughly 280,000 distinct CDR3 sequences. CDR3 length: 12 amino acids. The chain employs TRBV12-3 or TRBV12-4 and TRBJ1-3. The TCR comes from a man younger than 30 in good health. Sample: blood T cells: a sorted CD56 or NKG2C T cell subset, CD4+ or CD8+ T cells, or bulk PBMC T cells (not recorded which). The CDR3 protein is CASSFPRNTIYF.